These 24 T cell receptor beta chains originate from one sample sequenced in a study of T-cell memory formation after mild COVID-19. MiXCR was run by TCRdb on the 5' RACE reads, yielding one entry per CDR3 protein. In the table there are roughly 600,000 distinct CDR3 sequences, about a sixth of which are singletons. Sequencing was performed on PBMCs or a T cell subset sorted from them (not recorded which). The receptors shown here come from an adult woman who had mild COVID-19 (a few samples of this study predate the infection). Cell type and time point are not known.

This clonotype was counted ten times or more. The chain recombines TRBV7-9 with TRBJ2-4, with TRBD1 as a possible D gene (7 bases). From germline, CDR1 is SEHNR and CDR2 FQNEAQ (reference sequence). The CDR3 runs to 18 residues. V was pared by 0 bases and J by 1 base, with 16 bases between. DNA of the CDR3: TGTGCCAGCAGCTTAGCTGGAGGGGGGACAGCGGCCAAAAACATTCAGTACTTC. Protein sequence: CASSLAGGGTAAKNIQYF.

This clonotype was counted many times. This chain connects TRBV4-1 to TRBJ1-6, with a tentative D call TRBD1 (5 bases). This CDR3 region has 14 residues. Germline-derived CDR1 and CDR2 are MGHRA and YSYEKL. Trimming left V 1 base short and J 14 bases short, with 15 bases between. CDR3 sequence (DNA): TGCGCCAGCAGCCAAGGCTTCGGGACTGGGGCCCTCCACTTT. This translates into CASSQGFGTGALHF.

This clonotype was counted only a few times. The chain has TRBV3-1 and TRBJ2-7, with D perhaps TRBD1 (6 bases). Trimming took 1 base from V and 6 from J, leaving 10 bases between them. CDR1 is LGHDT and CDR2 is YNNKEL in the germline V gene (reference sequence). The CDR3 extends over 13 amino acids. The CDR3 DNA sequence: TGTGCCAGCAGCCAAGCAACAGGGAGCGAGCAGTACTTC. Amino acid sequence: CASSQATGSEQYF.

In its sample, this clonotype was seen a few times. The chain joins TRBV7-2 to TRBJ2-2, with D tentatively TRBD2 (6 bases). V shed 2 bases and J shed 1 base, with 11 bases lying between them. Germline values: CDR1 SGHTA, CDR2 FQGNSA. CDR3 size: 16 residues. The CDR3 loop is CASSLQSGGNTGELFF. The CDR3 nucleotides are TGTGCCAGCAGCTTACAGTCCGGGGGGAACACCGGGGAGCTGTTTTTT.

V is TRBV27 and J is TRBJ2-5; TRBD1 matches 9 bases. Germline V gene sequence: CDR1 MNHEY, CDR2 SMNVEV (reference sequence). The CDR3 consists of 14 residues. V gave up 3 bases and J gave up 5 bases; unmatched junction bases: 4. CDR3 protein: CASSFRDRVETQYF. The DNA of the CDR3 is TGTGCCAGCAGTTTCCGGGACAGGGTTGAGACCCAGTACTTC.

This clonotype was seen only a few times. In nucleotides, the CDR3 is TGTGCCAGCAGCCTCCGGGACTCGCCCGCTGAAGCTTTCTTT. As protein: CASSLRDSPAEAFF. This chain connects TRBV12-3 or TRBV12-4 to TRBJ1-1; D may be TRBD1 (5 bases). V was pared by 6 bases and J by 6 bases, with 17 bases between. This CDR3 region has 14 residues.

This clonotype has just a few counts. The rearrangement joins TRBV27 to TRBJ1-2, with a tentative D call TRBD1 (5 bases). Trimming removed 4 bases from V and 7 bases from J, with 19 bases in between. The CDR3 is 15 amino acids. CDR1 is MNHEY and CDR2 is SMNVEV in the germline V gene (reference sequence). As DNA, the CDR3 is TGTGCCAGCAGTTGGGGTGTGGGGGGAAGCTTTGGCTACACCTTC. Translation gives CASSWGVGGSFGYTF.

The chain recombines TRBV20-1 with TRBJ1-2; 7 nucleotides agree with TRBD1. V lost 3 bases, J lost 4 bases, and 8 bases stayed unmatched. The germline V gene encodes CDR1 DFQATT and CDR2 SNEGSKA (reference sequence). This CDR3 has 14 amino acids. This CDR3 is CSARNRGAGYGYTF. The CDR3 nucleotides are TGCAGTGCTAGGAACAGGGGTGCCGGCTATGGCTACACCTTC.

The CDR3 DNA reads TGTGCCAGCAGTTACACAGGGGATAAAAAAGCTTTCTTT. Amino acids: CASSYTGDKKAFF. The V and J genes are TRBV6-5 and TRBJ1-1, with 7 positions matching TRBD1. Trimming cost V 2 bases and J 9 bases; bases outside gene matches: 6. Germline CDR1 MNHEY, CDR2 SVGAGI. CDR3 size: 13 residues.

The V and J genes are TRBV25-1 and TRBJ2-1; 11 bases align to TRBD2. V lost 1 base and J lost 0; bases outside the gene matches: 5. Germline loops: CDR1 MGHDK, CDR2 SYGVNS. CDR3 length equals 18 residues. The CDR3 nucleotides read TGTGCCAGCAGTGAATTTTCTAGCGGGAGGAGCTCCTACAATGAGCAGTTCTTC. This gives the protein CASSEFSSGRSSYNEQFF. The variable domain in full, with the rest retrieved from reference TRBV25-1 and TRBJ2-1, is EADIYQTPRYLVIGTGKKITLECSQTMGHDKMYWYQQDPGMELHLIHYSYGVNSTEKGDLSSESTVSRIRTEHFPLTLESARPSHTSQYLCASSEFSSGRSSYNEQFFGPGTRLTVL.

This clonotype was detected only a few times. The chain combines TRBV9 with TRBJ2-3; D may be TRBD1 (5 bases). Germline values: CDR1 SGDLS, CDR2 YYNGEE. This CDR3 is 15 amino acids long. V dropped 0 bases and J dropped 8 bases, with 16 bases sitting between them. CDR3 DNA sequence: TGTGCCAGCAGCGTAGAGCAGGGTGCTGTTGGTACGCAGTATTTT. As protein: CASSVEQGAVGTQYF.

This clonotype was seen a few times. This chain uses TRBV7-6 with TRBJ2-6; TRBD1 might be the D (6 bases). The V gene's germline CDR1 is SGHVS and CDR2 FNYEAQ. This CDR3 has 14 amino acids. The V gene lost 7 bases and the J gene lost 2 bases, with 9 bases spanning the gap. The CDR3 is CASTNRAGANVLTF. CDR3 nucleotide sequence: TGTGCCAGCACGAACAGGGCTGGGGCCAACGTCCTGACTTTC.

The chain has TRBV20-1 and TRBJ2-7; 10 nucleotides line up with TRBD2. The CDR3 is made up of 14 amino acids. Germline V gives CDR1 DFQATT, CDR2 SNEGSKA (reference sequence). Losses at the gene ends were 6 bases for V and 3 bases for J; bases not matched to a gene: 8. CDR3 in DNA: TGCAGTGCAGATCCTAGCGGGGGCCGCTACGAGCAGTACTTC. Residues: CSADPSGGRYEQYF.

The chain couples TRBV5-6 to TRBJ2-4, with D possibly being TRBD1 (6 bases). The CDR3 loop spans 15 amino acids. Trimming removed 3 bases from V and 8 bases from J, with 18 bases in between. Germline V CDR1 and CDR2: SGHDT, YYEEEE. The CDR3 region has the DNA TGTGCCAGCAGCTCCGCGAGATCAGGGGACGACATTCAGTACTTC. It yields the protein CASSSARSGDDIQYF.

This chain uses TRBV14 with TRBJ2-3, with 8 bases identical to TRBD2. Germline V gene lookup returns CDR1 SGHDN and CDR2 FVKESK. The CDR3 sequence is 15 residues long. V lost 3 bases to trimming and J lost 6 bases; unmatched junction nucleotides: 8. CDR3 protein: CASSHIGGADDTQYF. CDR3 coding DNA: TGTGCCAGCAGCCATATCGGGGGGGCAGACGATACGCAGTATTTT.

The chain carries TRBV7-9 and TRBJ1-1, with 7 bases fitting TRBD1. V lost 1 base, J lost 4 bases, and 3 bases stayed unmatched. The CDR3 spans 14 residues. Germline lookup yields CDR1 SEHNR and CDR2 FQNEAQ (reference sequence). Here the CDR3 reads CASSLEGTATEAFF. Here the CDR3 DNA reads TGTGCCAGCAGCTTAGAGGGGACAGCCACTGAAGCTTTCTTT.

This clonotype was detected a few times. The chain uses TRBV27 and TRBJ2-7; the D call may be TRBD1 or TRBD2 (5 bases each). Germline assignment: CDR1 MNHEY and CDR2 SMNVEV (reference sequence). CDR3 length equals 14 residues. Here the CDR3 reads CVSTERGRSYEQYF. The CDR3 DNA reads as TGTGTCTCTACCGAACGGGGCCGCTCCTACGAGCAGTACTTC.

This clonotype was detected ten times or more. This chain uses TRBV7-8 with TRBJ2-7; maybe TRBD1 (5 bases). Germline CDR1 and CDR2: SGHVS and FQNEAQ. The CDR3 has 13 residues. V lost 2 bases and J lost 7, with 12 bases in between. DNA for the CDR3: TGTGCCAGCAGCTTATGGGGTGCAGGGGAGCAGTACTTC. Residues: CASSLWGAGEQYF.

The V call is TRBV9, the J call TRBJ2-7; the match to TRBD1 covers 8 bases. The V and J ends lost 4 bases and 2 bases, in that order; junction bases with no gene match: 5. The CDR3 totals 14 residues. CDR1 and CDR2 (germline): SGDLS, YYNGEE. The CDR3 region is CASSPRDRPYEQYF. CDR3 DNA: TGTGCCAGCAGCCCCCGGGACAGGCCCTACGAGCAGTACTTC.

This chain links TRBV29-1 with TRBJ2-2; D gene unclear. The CDR3 sequence is 12 residues long. Germline lookup yields CDR1 SQVTM and CDR2 ANQGSEA. V lost 3 bases, J lost 3 bases, and 5 bases lay in between. The CDR3 protein is CSVDRDTGELFF. The CDR3 DNA reads as TGCAGCGTTGATAGGGACACCGGGGAGCTGTTTTTT.

The chain carries TRBV6-1 and TRBJ1-5, with 8 bases fitting TRBD1. The V gene end was trimmed by 5 bases and the J gene end by 7 bases; junction bases not matched to a gene: 10. CDR3 length equals 15 residues. Germline lookup yields CDR1 MNHNS and CDR2 SASEGT. CDR3 sequence: CASSIGRGPGQPQHF. The CDR3 bases are TGTGCCAGCAGTATAGGCAGGGGGCCAGGGCAGCCCCAGCATTTT.

The rearrangement links TRBV7-9 to TRBJ2-1; D gene unclear. V lost 4 bases, J lost 3 bases, and 13 bases lay in between. This CDR3 is built from 15 residues. Germline loops: CDR1 SEHNR, CDR2 FQNEAQ (reference sequence). In DNA, the CDR3 is TGTGCCAGCAGCTCAGACCGGCTCTTCTACAATGAGCAGTTCTTC. It specifies CASSSDRLFYNEQFF.

The chain couples TRBV20-1 to TRBJ2-7; no reliable D call. The germline V gene encodes CDR1 DFQATT and CDR2 SNEGSKA (reference sequence). Trimming took 5 bases from V and 12 from J, leaving 23 bases between them. CDR3 length: 13 residues. The CDR3 loop is CSALDPTVPRPYF. DNA for the CDR3: TGCAGTGCTCTTGACCCTACAGTCCCCCGGCCGTACTTC.

This clonotype turned up a few times. The rearrangement joins TRBV7-8 to TRBJ2-7; TRBD2 is a possible D gene (6 bases). In germline, CDR1 is SGHVS, CDR2 FQNEAQ. Trimming removed 4 bases from V and 2 bases from J, with 9 bases in between. This CDR3 is 13 amino acids long. The DNA for the CDR3 is TGTGCCAGCAGCTCCCGGGAGACCTACGAGCAGTACTTC. Amino acid sequence: CASSSRETYEQYF.